This passage covers 10 T cell receptor beta chains from one sample sequenced in a study of blood T cell repertoires in COVID-19. This table comes from immunoSEQ multiplex PCR, and its TCRdb copy is limited to in-frame clones, with some not included. In the table there are 200,000 to 250,000 clones, more than 75% of which are singletons. The sample was peripheral blood. All receptors come from a human donor in a cohort sampled during active COVID-19.

The chain has TRBV4-2 and TRBJ1-2; D not certain. The V gene's germline CDR1 is LGHNA and CDR2 YNFKEQ. Trimming took off 0 bases at V and 1 base at J, with 6 bases between the two ends. The CDR3 is 14 residues long. The CDR3 nucleotides are TGTGCCAGCAGCCAAGACCAGGATAACTATGGCTACACCTTC. This codes for CASSQDQDNYGYTF.

The chain uses TRBV6-9 and TRBJ1-1; D might be TRBD1 (6 bases). The V end was cut by 7 bases, the J end by 4 bases, with 19 bases between. Germline V gene sequence: CDR1 MNHGY, CDR2 SVAAGI. The CDR3 loop spans 15 amino acids. The CDR3 DNA follows: TGTGCCAGCACCTATACAGGGAAAGTTGGCACTGAAGCTTTCTTT. Protein sequence: CASTYTGKVGTEAFF.

The V call is TRBV19, the J call TRBJ1-1, with 8 bases lining up with TRBD1. Trimming removed 1 base from V and 5 bases from J; junction bases left unmatched: 6. This CDR3 contains 15 residues. Germline values: CDR1 LNHDA, CDR2 SQIVND (reference sequence). CDR3 in DNA: TGTGCCAGTAGTATAGCTGCAGGGGGCTGGACTGAAGCTTTCTTT. This sequence encodes CASSIAAGGWTEAFF.

The genes are TRBV7-2 and TRBJ1-2, with TRBD1 identical over 8 bases. V lost 1 base, J lost 8 bases, and 6 bases stayed unmatched. In germline, CDR1 is SGHTA, CDR2 FQGNSA. This CDR3 comprises 14 residues. The CDR3 DNA reads TGTGCCAGCAGCTTAGAAGGACAGGGTGAGGGCTACACCTTC. This sequence encodes CASSLEGQGEGYTF.

This clone has only one observation. The chain recombines TRBV5-6 with TRBJ2-2, with D tentatively TRBD1 (6 bases). The CDR3 spans 15 residues. Germline CDR1 is SGHDT and CDR2 is YYEEEE. V was shortened by 3 bases and J by 5 bases, with 14 bases between the two germline ends. CDR3 DNA sequence: TGTGCCAGCAGCTCTGAGGGGGTTTGGACCGGGGAGCTGTTTTTT. Amino acid sequence: CASSSEGVWTGELFF. Using reference TRBV5-6 and TRBJ2-2 for the parts outside the CDR3, the full variable domain is DAGVTQSPTHLIKTRGQQVTLRCSPKSGHDTVSWYQQALGQGPQFIFQYYEEEERQRGNFPDRFSGHQFPNYSSELNVNALLLGDSALYLCASSSEGVWTGELFFGEGSRLTVL.

The chain recombines TRBV20-1 with TRBJ2-5, with a possible D match to TRBD1 (5 bases). V was trimmed by 6 bases and J by 5 bases, leaving 10 bases between them. CDR1 and CDR2 from the germline V gene are DFQATT and SNEGSKA (reference sequence). This CDR3 is 11 amino acids long. The CDR3 DNA reads TGCAGTGCCCGGCCAGGGGAGACCCAGTACTTC. It specifies CSARPGETQYF.

J is TRBJ2-2 and V is TRBV5-1, with 9 bases aligning to TRBD2. The germline CDR1 and CDR2 sequences are SGHRS and YFSETQ. The CDR3 is made up of 15 amino acids. V was clipped by 5 bases and J by 4 bases; unmatched bases: 6. The CDR3, as DNA: TGCGCCAGCAGTTCTAGCGGGACGGGCACCGGGGAGCTGTTTTTT. As protein: CASSSSGTGTGELFF.

The V and J genes are TRBV5-1 and TRBJ2-7, with 8 bases fitting TRBD1. V trimming: 0 bases; J trimming: 4 bases; junction bases outside the gene matches: 9. Germline V CDR1 and CDR2: SGHRS, YFSETQ. The length of the CDR3 is 16 residues. In DNA form, the CDR3 reads TGCGCCAGCAGCTTGGGACAGGGGCAGCTATGGTACGAGCAGTACTTC. Residues: CASSLGQGQLWYEQYF.

The chain recombines TRBV19 with TRBJ2-3; TRBD1 is a possible D gene (5 bases). Germline V gene lookup returns CDR1 LNHDA and CDR2 SQIVND (reference sequence). This CDR3 is built from 16 residues. V shed 3 bases and J shed 7 bases, with 20 bases lying between them. CDR3 coding DNA: TGTGCCAGTAGTATCCAGGGTTTGGGGTCGATTAATACGCAGTATTTT. Its translation: CASSIQGLGSINTQYF.

This chain joins TRBV7-9 and TRBJ1-3; 7 bases align to TRBD1. Per germline, CDR1 SEHNR and CDR2 FQNEAQ (reference sequence). J was trimmed by 0 bases and V by 2 bases; bases with no gene match: 10. The CDR3 runs to 18 residues. As DNA, the CDR3 is TGTGCCAGCAGCTTATGGCACCGCAGGGGGTTCTCTGGAAACACCATATATTTT. It encodes CASSLWHRRGFSGNTIYF.